This T cell receptor (beta chain) originates from a study of sequential checkpoint blockade in melanoma. As for the study in general: Both treatment sequences were followed by maintenance nivolumab.

Some clones are missing from TCRdb's copy, which holds only in-frame ones; the method was immunoSEQ multiplex PCR. The sample carries under 6,500 clones, 70% to 90% recorded once. This CDR3 has 15 residues. With 4 bases removed from V and 5 bases from J, the gap between germline ends came to 14 bases. Germline loops: CDR1 MGHRA, CDR2 YSYEKL. Treatment given: randomized to nivolumab then ipilimumab (arm A) or the reverse (arm B). Sequencing was performed on CD8+ T cells sorted from blood (inferred from file names), taken from a patient given nivolumab and ipilimumab in sequence. The V and J genes are TRBV4-1 and TRBJ1-4; D may be TRBD1 (5 bases). The sequence was obtained from a human donor with melanoma. The CDR3 bases are TGCGCCAGCAGCCGCATTGGGGCGGGGAATGAAAAACTGTTTTTT. Its protein product is CASSRIGAGNEKLFF.